Listed here are 9 T cell receptor beta chains from one sample, sequenced in a study of PD-L1 blockade in urothelial cancer. The time point here: peripheral blood 6 weeks after treatment start. Using immunoSEQ multiplex PCR, the repertoire was profiled, and TCRdb retains in-frame clones only, with some absent. The repertoire holds 66,000 or so clones, around nine tenths seen once, with roughly 12% in the top ten. This specimen was PBMCs, taken around atezolizumab (anti-PD-L1) treatment. Receptor source: a man aged 55-75 years with urothelial cancer.

J is TRBJ2-3 and V is TRBV9; possible D gene TRBD2, 5 bases. Looked up from germline, CDR1 is SGDLS and CDR2 is YYNGEE. V was clipped by 0 bases and J by 1 base, with 12 bases between them. There are 16 residues in the CDR3. The CDR3 protein is CASSVGGVPRTDTQYF. CDR3 bases: TGTGCCAGCAGCGTAGGGGGAGTCCCTCGCACAGATACGCAGTATTTT.

The chain employs TRBV7-9 and TRBJ1-4; TRBD1 agrees at 7 bases. This CDR3 spans 15 amino acids. V trimming: 5 bases; J trimming: 5 bases; junction bases outside the gene matches: 8. Germline CDR1 reads SEHNR; CDR2 reads FQNEAQ (reference sequence). The DNA of the CDR3 is TGTGCCAGCAGCCTTGCGACAGGGTTAAATGAAAAACTGTTTTTT. It codes for CASSLATGLNEKLFF.

This chain connects TRBV5-1 to TRBJ2-3; D gene ambiguous. The germline V and J ends were trimmed by 4 bases and 7 bases, with 7 bases remaining between them. The germline V gene has CDR1 SGHRS and CDR2 YFSETQ. The CDR3 totals 11 residues. This CDR3 reads CASSEEYTQYF. CDR3 bases: TGCGCCAGCAGCGAGGAGTATACGCAGTATTTT.

The V gene is TRBV30, the J gene TRBJ2-7; D unclear. Trimming left V 6 bases short and J 0 bases short, with 9 bases between. In germline, CDR1 is GTSNPN, CDR2 SVGIG (reference sequence). This CDR3 contains 12 residues. CDR3 coding DNA: TGTGCCTGTAGTAGGAGCTCCTACGAGCAGTACTTC. Residues: CACSRSSYEQYF.

This clone has a single count. This chain links TRBV5-5 with TRBJ2-7, with TRBD2 matching 10 bases. The length of the CDR3 is 16 residues. V was clipped by 4 bases and J by 0 bases; unmatched bases: 7. Germline V gene lookup returns CDR1 SGHKS and CDR2 YYEKEE (reference sequence). The CDR3 region has the DNA TGTGCCAGCAGCAGAAAGCGGGAGGGGGACTCCTACGAGCAGTACTTC. It is translated as CASSRKREGDSYEQYF.

The genes are TRBV10-3 and TRBJ1-4, with D perhaps TRBD1 (5 bases). CDR3 length: 14 residues. V lost 5 bases, J lost 5 bases, and 12 bases lay in between. In germline, CDR1 is ENHRY, CDR2 SYGVKD. The CDR3 reads CAISRGGGNEKLFF. DNA of the CDR3: TGTGCCATCAGTCGGGGGGGTGGGAATGAAAAACTGTTTTTT.

The V gene is TRBV19, the J gene TRBJ1-2; D ambiguous. V was trimmed by 7 bases and J by 2 bases, leaving 14 bases between them. This CDR3 contains 14 residues. CDR1 and CDR2 from the germline V gene are LNHDA and SQIVND (reference sequence). The CDR3 region is CASTPLGSNYGYTF. CDR3 nucleotides: TGTGCCAGTACCCCCCTCGGGAGCAACTATGGCTACACCTTC.

The V and J genes are TRBV6-1 and TRBJ1-2; D gene uncertain. Germline V lookup: CDR1 MNHNS, CDR2 SASEGT. This CDR3 has 14 residues. V gave up 4 bases and J gave up 3 bases, with 12 bases separating them. CDR3: CASSGVAVYYGYTF. CDR3 coding DNA: TGTGCCAGCAGTGGGGTCGCGGTTTACTATGGCTACACCTTC.

The chain uses TRBV10-3 and TRBJ2-2; tentatively, D is TRBD2 (5 bases). Germline V gives CDR1 ENHRY, CDR2 SYGVKD. The CDR3 is 14 amino acids. V gave up 5 bases and J gave up 4 bases, with 11 bases separating them. CDR3 residues: CAISRRSGTGELFF. The CDR3 DNA sequence: TGTGCCATCAGTCGGAGGTCAGGCACCGGGGAGCTGTTTTTT.